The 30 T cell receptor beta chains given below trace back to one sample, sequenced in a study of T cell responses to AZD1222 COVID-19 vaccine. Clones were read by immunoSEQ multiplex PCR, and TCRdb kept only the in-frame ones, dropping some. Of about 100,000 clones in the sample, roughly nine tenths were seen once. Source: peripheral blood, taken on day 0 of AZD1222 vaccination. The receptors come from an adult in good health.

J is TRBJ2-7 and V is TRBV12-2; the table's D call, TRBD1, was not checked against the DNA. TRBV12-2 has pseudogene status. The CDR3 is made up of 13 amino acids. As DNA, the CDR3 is TGTGCAAGGGGGAAGGACAGCACCTACGAGCAGTACTTC. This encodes CARGKDSTYEQYF.

The chain's CDR3 is CATSRDYGYTF. CDR3 DNA sequence: TGTGCCACCTCGAGGGACTATGGCTACACCTTC. The chain combines TRBV10-3 with TRBJ1-2, with no clear D. With 10 bases removed from V and 3 bases from J, the gap between germline ends came to 9 bases. The CDR3 sequence is 11 residues long. CDR1 is ENHRY and CDR2 is SYGVKD in the germline V gene.

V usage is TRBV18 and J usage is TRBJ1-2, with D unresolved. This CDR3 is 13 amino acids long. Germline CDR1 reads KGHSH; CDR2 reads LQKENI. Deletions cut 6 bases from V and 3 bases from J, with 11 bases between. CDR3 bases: TGTGCCAGCTCCGGGGATGTCTACTATGGCTACACCTTC. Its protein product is CASSGDVYYGYTF.

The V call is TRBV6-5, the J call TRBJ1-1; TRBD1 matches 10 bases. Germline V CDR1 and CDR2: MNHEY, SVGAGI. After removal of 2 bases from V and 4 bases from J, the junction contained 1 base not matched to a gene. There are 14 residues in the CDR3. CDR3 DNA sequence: TGTGCCAGCAGTTACAGGACAGGGGGCACTGAAGCTTTCTTT. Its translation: CASSYRTGGTEAFF.

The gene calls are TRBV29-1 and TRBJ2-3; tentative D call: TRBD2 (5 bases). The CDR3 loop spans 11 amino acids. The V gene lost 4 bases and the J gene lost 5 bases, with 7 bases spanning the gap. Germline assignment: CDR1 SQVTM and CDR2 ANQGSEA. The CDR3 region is CSVVGVDTQYF. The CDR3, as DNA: TGCAGCGTTGTCGGGGTAGATACGCAGTATTTT.

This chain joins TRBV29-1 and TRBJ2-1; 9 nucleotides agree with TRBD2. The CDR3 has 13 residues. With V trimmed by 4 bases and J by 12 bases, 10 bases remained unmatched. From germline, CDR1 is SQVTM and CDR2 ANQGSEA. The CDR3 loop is CSVVASGIRLQFF. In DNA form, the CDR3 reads TGCAGCGTTGTGGCTAGCGGGATTAGGTTGCAGTTCTTC.

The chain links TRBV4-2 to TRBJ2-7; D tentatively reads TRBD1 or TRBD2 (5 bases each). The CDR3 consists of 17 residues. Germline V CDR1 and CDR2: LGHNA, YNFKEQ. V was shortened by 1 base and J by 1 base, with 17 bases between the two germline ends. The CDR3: CASSQVSSGTKSYEQYF. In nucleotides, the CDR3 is TGTGCCAGCAGCCAAGTAAGTTCAGGGACCAAGTCCTACGAGCAGTACTTC.

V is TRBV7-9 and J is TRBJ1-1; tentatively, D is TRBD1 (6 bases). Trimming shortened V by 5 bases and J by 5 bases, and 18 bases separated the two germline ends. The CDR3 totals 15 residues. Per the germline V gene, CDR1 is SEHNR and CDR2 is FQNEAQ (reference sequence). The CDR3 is CASSRGARDGTEAFF. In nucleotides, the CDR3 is TGTGCCAGCAGCCGGGGGGCCAGGGATGGGACTGAAGCTTTCTTT.

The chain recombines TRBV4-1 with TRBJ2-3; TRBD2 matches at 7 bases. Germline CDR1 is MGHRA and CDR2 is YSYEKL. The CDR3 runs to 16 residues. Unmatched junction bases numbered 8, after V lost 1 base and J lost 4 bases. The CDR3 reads CASSQVGAGEPDTQYF. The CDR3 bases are TGCGCCAGCAGCCAAGTCGGTGCGGGAGAACCAGATACGCAGTATTTT.

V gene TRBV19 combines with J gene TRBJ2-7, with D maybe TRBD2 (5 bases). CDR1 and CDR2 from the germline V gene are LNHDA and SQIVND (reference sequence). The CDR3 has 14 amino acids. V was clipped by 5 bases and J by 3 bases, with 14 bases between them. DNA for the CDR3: TGTGCCAGTAGTCCACGGCGGGTGGTCTACGAGCAGTACTTC. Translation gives CASSPRRVVYEQYF.

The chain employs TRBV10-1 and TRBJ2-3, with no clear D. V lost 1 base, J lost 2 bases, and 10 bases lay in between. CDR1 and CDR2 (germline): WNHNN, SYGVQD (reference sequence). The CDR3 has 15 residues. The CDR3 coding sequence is TGCGCCAGCAGTGAGTACGTGGGAACCACAGATACGCAGTATTTT. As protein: CASSEYVGTTDTQYF.

The CDR3 loop reads CASSPGTSSYNEQFF. The DNA of the CDR3 is TGCGCCAGCAGCCCCGGGACTAGCTCCTACAATGAGCAGTTCTTC. The chain combines TRBV4-3 with TRBJ2-1; 8 nucleotides agree with TRBD2. Germline trimming cut 4 bases from V and 0 bases from J; bases unmatched to any gene: 2. The germline CDR1 and CDR2 sequences are LGHNA and YSLEER. The CDR3 covers 15 residues.

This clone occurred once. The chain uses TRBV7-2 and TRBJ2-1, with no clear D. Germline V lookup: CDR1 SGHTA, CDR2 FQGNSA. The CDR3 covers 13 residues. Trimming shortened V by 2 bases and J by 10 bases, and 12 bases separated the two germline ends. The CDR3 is CASSLLSAGEQFF. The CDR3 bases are TGTGCCAGCAGCTTACTGTCCGCAGGCGAGCAGTTCTTC.

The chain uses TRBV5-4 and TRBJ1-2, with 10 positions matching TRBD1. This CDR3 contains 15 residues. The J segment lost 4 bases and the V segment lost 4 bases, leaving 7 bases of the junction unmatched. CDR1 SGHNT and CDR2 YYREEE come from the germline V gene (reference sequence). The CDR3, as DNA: TGTGCCAGCAGCCTGGGGACAGGGGTGAGCTATGGCTACACCTTC. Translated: CASSLGTGVSYGYTF.

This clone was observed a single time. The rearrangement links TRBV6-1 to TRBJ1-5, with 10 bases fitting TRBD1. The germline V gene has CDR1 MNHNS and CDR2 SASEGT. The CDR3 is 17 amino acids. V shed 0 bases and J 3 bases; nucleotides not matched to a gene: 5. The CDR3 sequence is CASSEARDRGYNQPQHF. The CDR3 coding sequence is TGTGCCAGCAGTGAAGCCCGGGACAGGGGATACAATCAGCCCCAGCATTTT.

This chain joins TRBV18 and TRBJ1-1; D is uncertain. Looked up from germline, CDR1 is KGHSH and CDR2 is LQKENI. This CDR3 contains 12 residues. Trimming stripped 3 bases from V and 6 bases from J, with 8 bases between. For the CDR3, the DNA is TGTGCCAGCTCACCCGGTATGGCTGAAGCTTTCTTT. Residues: CASSPGMAEAFF.

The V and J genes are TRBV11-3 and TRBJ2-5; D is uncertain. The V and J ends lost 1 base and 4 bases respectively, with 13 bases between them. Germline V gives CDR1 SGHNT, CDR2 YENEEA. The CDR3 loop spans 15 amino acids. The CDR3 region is CASSLGGWERETQYF. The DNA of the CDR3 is TGTGCCAGCAGCTTAGGAGGCTGGGAAAGAGAGACCCAGTACTTC.

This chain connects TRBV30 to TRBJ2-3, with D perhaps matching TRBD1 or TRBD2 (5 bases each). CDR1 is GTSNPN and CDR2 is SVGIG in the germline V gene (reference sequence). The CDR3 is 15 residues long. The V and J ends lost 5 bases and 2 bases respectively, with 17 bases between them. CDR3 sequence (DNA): TGTGCCTGGCGGGGCCCCAAATTTTCCACAGATACGCAGTATTTT. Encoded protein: CAWRGPKFSTDTQYF.

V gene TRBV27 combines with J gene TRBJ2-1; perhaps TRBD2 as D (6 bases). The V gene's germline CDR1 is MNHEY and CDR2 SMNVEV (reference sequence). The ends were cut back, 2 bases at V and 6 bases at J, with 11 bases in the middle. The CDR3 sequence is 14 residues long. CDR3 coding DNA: TGTGCCAGCAGTTTACTTGAGACTAGCAATGAGCAGTTCTTC. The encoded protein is CASSLLETSNEQFF.

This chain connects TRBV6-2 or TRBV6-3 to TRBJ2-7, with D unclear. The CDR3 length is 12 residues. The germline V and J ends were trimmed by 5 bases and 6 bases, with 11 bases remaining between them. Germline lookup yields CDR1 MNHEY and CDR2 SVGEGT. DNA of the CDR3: TGTGCCAGCAGTCGCGACTCGGCCGAGCAGTACTTC. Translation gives CASSRDSAEQYF.

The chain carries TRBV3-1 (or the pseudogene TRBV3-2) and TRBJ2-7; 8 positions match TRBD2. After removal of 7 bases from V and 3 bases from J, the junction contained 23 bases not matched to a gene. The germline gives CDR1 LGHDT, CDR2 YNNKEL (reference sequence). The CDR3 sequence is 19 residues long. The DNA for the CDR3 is TGTGCCAGCATCCCGTATCAAGGGGTAGCGGGAACTCCCAGCTACGAGCAGTACTTC. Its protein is CASIPYQGVAGTPSYEQYF.

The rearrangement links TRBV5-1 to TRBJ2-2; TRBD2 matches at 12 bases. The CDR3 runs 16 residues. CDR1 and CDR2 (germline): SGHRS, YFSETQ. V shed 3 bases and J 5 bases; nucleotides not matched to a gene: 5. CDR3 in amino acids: CASSSGLAGYTGELFF. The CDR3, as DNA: TGCGCCAGCAGCTCCGGACTAGCGGGATATACCGGGGAGCTGTTTTTT.

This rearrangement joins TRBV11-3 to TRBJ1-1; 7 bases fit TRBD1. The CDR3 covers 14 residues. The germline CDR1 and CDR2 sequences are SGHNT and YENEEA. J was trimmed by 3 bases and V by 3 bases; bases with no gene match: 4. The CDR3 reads CASSLGTADTEAFF. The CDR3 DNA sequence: TGTGCCAGCAGCTTGGGGACAGCGGACACTGAAGCTTTCTTT.

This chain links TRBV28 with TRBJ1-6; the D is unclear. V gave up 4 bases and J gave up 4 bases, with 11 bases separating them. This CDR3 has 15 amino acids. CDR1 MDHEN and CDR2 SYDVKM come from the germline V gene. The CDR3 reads CASSSDKKYNSPLHF. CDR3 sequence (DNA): TGTGCCAGCAGTTCCGACAAGAAGTATAATTCACCCCTCCACTTT.

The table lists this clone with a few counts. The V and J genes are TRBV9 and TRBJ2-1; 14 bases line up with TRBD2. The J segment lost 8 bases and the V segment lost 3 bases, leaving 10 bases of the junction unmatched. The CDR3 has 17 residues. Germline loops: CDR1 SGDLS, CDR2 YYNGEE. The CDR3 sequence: CASSAGTSGGPWDEQFF. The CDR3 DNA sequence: TGTGCCAGCAGCGCCGGGACTAGCGGGGGTCCTTGGGATGAGCAGTTCTTC. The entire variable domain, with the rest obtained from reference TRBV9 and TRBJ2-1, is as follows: DSGVTQTPKHLITATGQRVTLRCSPRSGDLSVYWYQQSLDQGLQFLIQYYNGEERAKGNILERFSAQQFPDLHSELNLSSLELGDSALYFCASSAGTSGGPWDEQFFGPGTRLTVL.

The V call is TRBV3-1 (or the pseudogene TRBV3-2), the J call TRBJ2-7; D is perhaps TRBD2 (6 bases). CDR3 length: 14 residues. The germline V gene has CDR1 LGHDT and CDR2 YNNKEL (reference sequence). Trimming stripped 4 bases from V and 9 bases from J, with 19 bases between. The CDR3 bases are TGTGCCAGCAGCCTGAGACTAGATCGACAAGGGCAGTACTTC. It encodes CASSLRLDRQGQYF.

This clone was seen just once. DNA for the CDR3: TGTGCCAGCGGGACAGGGGGATACGAGCAGTACTTC. Translating gives CASGTGGYEQYF. The rearrangement uses TRBV7-9 and TRBJ2-7; TRBD1 matches 11 bases. CDR3 length: 12 residues. V was clipped by 8 bases and J by 4 bases; unmatched bases: 1. The V gene's germline CDR1 is SEHNR and CDR2 FQNEAQ (reference sequence).

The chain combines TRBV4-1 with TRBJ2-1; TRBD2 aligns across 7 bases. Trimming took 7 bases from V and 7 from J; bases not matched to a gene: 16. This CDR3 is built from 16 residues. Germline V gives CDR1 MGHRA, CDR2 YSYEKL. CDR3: CASTSAGGSLINEQFF. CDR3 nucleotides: TGCGCCAGCACCTCCGCCGGGGGGAGCTTAATAAATGAGCAGTTCTTC.

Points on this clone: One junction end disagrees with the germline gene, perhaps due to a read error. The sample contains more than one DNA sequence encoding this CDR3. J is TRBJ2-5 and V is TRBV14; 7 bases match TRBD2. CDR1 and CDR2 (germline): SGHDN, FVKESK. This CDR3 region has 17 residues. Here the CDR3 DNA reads TGCGCCAGCAGCCAAAGATGGCGCGGGAGACACCAAGAGACCCAGTACTTC. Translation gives CASSQRWRGRHQETQYF.

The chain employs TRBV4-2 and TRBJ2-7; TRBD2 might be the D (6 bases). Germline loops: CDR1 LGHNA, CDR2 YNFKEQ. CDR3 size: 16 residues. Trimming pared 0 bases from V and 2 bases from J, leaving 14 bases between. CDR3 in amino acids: CASSQEFSGATYEQYF. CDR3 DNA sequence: TGTGCCAGCAGCCAAGAGTTTAGCGGAGCCACCTACGAGCAGTACTTC.